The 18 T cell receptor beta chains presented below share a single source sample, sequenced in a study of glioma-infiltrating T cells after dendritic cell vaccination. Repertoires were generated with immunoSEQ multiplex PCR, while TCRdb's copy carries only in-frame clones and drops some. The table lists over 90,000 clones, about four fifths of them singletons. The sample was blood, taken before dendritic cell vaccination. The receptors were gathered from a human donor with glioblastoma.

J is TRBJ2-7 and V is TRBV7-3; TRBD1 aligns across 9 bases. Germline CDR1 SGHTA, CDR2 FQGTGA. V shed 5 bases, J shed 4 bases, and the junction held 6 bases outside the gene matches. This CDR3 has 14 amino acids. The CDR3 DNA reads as TGTGCCAGCAGCGTACAGGGGGCCAGGTACGAGCAGTACTTC. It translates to CASSVQGARYEQYF.

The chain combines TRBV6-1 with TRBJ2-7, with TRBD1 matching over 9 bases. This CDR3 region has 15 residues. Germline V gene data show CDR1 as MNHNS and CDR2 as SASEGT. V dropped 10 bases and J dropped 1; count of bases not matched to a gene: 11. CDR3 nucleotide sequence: TGTGCCACAGCGGGCGGACAGGGGAATTCCTACGAGCAGTACTTC. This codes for CATAGGQGNSYEQYF.

The CDR3 region is CASSFPGQGKSGELFF. DNA for the CDR3: TGCGCCAGCAGCTTTCCCGGACAGGGGAAGTCCGGGGAGCTGTTTTTT. The chain uses TRBV5-1 and TRBJ2-2, with 9 bases matching TRBD1. Trimming cost V 2 bases and J 6 bases; bases outside gene matches: 8. Per the germline V gene, CDR1 is SGHRS and CDR2 is YFSETQ. CDR3 length: 16 residues.

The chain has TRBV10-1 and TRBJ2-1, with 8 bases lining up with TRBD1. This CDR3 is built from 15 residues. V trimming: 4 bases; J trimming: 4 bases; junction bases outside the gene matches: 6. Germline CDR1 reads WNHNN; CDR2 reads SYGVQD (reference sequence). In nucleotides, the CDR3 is TGCGCCAGCAGTGGGCCTCGGACAGGGTACAATGAGCAGTTCTTC. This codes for CASSGPRTGYNEQFF.

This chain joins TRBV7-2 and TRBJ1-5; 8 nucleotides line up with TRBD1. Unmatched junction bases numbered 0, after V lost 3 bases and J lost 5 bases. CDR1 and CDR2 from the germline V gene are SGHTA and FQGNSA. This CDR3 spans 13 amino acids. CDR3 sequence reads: CASSLTGDQPQHF. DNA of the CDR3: TGTGCCAGCAGCTTGACAGGGGATCAGCCCCAGCATTTT.

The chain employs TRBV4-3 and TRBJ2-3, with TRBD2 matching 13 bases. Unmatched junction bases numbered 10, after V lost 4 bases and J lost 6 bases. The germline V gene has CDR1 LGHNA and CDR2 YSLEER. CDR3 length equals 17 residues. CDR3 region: CASSPGLAGALRDTQYF. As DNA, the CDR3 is TGCGCCAGCAGCCCCGGACTAGCGGGGGCGCTCCGGGATACGCAGTATTTT.

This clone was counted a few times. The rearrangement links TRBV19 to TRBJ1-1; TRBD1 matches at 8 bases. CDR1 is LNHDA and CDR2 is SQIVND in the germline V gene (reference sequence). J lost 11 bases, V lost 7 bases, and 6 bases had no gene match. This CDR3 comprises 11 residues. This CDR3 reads CASNQGAVAFF. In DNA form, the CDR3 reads TGTGCCAGTAACCAGGGGGCAGTGGCTTTCTTT.

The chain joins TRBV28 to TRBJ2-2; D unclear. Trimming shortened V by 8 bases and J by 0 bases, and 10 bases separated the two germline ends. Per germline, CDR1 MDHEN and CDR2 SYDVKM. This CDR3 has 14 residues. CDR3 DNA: TGTGCCAGCCGGTTCCCCTCGAACACCGGGGAGCTGTTTTTT. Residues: CASRFPSNTGELFF. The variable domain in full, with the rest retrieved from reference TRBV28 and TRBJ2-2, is DVKVTQSSRYLVKRTGEKVFLECVQDMDHENMFWYRQDPGLGLRLIYFSYDVKMKEKGDIPEGYSVSREKKERFSLILESASTNQTSMYLCASRFPSNTGELFFGEGSRLTVL.

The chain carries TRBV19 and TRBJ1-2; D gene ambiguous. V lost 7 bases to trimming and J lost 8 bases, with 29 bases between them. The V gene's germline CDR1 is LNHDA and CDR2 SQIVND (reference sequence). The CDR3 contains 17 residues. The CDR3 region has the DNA TGTGCCAGTACCCGTAATACCATCTTATCGAGAACGGGGGGCTACACCTTC. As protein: CASTRNTILSRTGGYTF.

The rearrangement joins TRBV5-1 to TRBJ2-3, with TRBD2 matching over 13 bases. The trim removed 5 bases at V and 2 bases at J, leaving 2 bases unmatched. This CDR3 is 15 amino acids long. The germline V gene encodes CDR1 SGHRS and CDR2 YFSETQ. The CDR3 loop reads CASRLAGGPTDTQYF. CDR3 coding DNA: TGCGCCAGCAGACTAGCGGGGGGGCCCACAGATACGCAGTATTTT.

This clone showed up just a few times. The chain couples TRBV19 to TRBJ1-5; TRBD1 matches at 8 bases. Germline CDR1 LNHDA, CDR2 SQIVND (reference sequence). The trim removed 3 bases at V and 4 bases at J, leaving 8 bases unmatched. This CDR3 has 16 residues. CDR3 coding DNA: TGTGCCAGTAGTATCTGGACAGGGTCCGAAAATCAGCCCCAGCATTTT. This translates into CASSIWTGSENQPQHF.

CDR3 in DNA: TGCAGCGTTGACGGGACAGAGAACACTGAAGCTTTCTTT. Protein sequence: CSVDGTENTEAFF. This chain connects TRBV29-1 to TRBJ1-1; 7 bases map to TRBD1. From germline, CDR1 is SQVTM and CDR2 ANQGSEA. Unmatched junction bases numbered 2, after V lost 3 bases and J lost 1 base. The CDR3 length is 13 residues.

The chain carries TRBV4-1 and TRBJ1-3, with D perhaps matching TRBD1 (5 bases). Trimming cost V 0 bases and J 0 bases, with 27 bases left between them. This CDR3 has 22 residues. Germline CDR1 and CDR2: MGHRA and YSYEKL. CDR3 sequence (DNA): TGCGCCAGCAGCCAAGATCTTTTGCGGCGGGCCGGGGGTCCCATCTCTGGAAACACCATATATTTT. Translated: CASSQDLLRRAGGPISGNTIYF.

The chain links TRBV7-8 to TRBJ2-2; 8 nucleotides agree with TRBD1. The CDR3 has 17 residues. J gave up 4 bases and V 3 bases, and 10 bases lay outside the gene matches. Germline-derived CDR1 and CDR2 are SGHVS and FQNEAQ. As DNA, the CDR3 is TGTGCCAGCAGCTTCCCGGGACAGGCACGGGGCACCGGGGAGCTGTTTTTT. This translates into CASSFPGQARGTGELFF.

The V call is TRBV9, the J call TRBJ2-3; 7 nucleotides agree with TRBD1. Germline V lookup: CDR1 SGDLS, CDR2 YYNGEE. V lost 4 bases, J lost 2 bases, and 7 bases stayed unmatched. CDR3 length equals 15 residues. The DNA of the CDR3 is TGTGCCAGCAGCTCCCGGACAGGAATCACAGATACGCAGTATTTT. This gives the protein CASSSRTGITDTQYF.

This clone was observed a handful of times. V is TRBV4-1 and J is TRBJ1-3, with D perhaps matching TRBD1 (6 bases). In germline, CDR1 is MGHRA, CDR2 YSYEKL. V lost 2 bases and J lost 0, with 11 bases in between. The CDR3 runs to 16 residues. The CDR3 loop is CASSQQTGDSGNTIYF. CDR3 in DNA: TGCGCCAGCAGCCAACAGACAGGAGACTCTGGAAACACCATATATTTT.

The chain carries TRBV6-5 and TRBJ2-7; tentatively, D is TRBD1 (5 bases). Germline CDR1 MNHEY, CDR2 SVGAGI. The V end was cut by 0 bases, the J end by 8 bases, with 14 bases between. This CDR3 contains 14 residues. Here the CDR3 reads CASSYSPGIGKQYF. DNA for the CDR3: TGTGCCAGCAGTTACTCGCCAGGGATTGGGAAGCAGTACTTC.

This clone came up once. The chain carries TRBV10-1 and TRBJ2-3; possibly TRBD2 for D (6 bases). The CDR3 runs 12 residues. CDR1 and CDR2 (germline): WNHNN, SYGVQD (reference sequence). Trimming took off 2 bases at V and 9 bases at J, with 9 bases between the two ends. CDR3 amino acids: CASSEGAGTQYF. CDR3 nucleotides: TGCGCCAGCAGTGAGGGAGCGGGCACGCAGTATTTT.